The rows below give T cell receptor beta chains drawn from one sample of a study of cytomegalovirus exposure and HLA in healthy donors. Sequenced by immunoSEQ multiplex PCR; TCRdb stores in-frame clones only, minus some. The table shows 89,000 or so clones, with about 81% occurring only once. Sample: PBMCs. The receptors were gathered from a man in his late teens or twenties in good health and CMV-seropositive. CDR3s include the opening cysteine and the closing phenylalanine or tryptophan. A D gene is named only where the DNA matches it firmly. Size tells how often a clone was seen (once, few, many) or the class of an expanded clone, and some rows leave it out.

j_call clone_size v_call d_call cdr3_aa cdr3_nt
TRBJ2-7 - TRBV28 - CASSSTVPYEQYF TGTGCCAGCAGTTCGACAGTTCCCTACGAGCAGTACTTC
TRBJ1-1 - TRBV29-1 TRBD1 CSVSQGTNTEAFF TGCAGCGTGTCACAGGGGACCAACACTGAAGCTTTCTTT
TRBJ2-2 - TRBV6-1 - CASSDRNTGELFF TGTGCCAGCAGTGACAGGAACACCGGGGAGCTGTTTTTT
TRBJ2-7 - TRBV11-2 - CASSDSRGRGWYEQYF TGTGCCAGCAGCGATTCCCGTGGTAGGGGTTGGTACGAGCAGTACTTC
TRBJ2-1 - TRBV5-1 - CASSSYLSSYNEQFF TGCGCCAGCAGCTCCTACTTGAGCTCCTACAATGAGCAGTTCTTC
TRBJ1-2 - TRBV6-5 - CASRLGGRDYGYTF TGTGCCAGCAGGCTTGGCGGTCGGGACTATGGCTACACCTTC
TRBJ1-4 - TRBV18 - CASSPPGTAATNEKLFF TGTGCCAGCTCACCACCGGGGACTGCCGCAACTAATGAAAAACTGTTTTTT
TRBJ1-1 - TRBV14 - CASSLGGSAEAFF TGTGCCAGCAGCCTCGGGGGGTCCGCTGAAGCTTTCTTT
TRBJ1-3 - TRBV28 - CASRGTGNTIYF TGTGCCAGCCGGGGGACGGGAAACACCATATATTTT
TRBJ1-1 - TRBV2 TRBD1 CASSEQGARTEAFF TGTGCCAGCAGTGAACAGGGGGCGAGGACTGAAGCTTTCTTT
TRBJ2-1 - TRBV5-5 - CASSFVSVSYNEQFF TGTGCCAGCAGCTTCGTATCGGTATCCTACAATGAGCAGTTCTTC
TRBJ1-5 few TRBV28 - CASSLLGQPQHF TGTGCCAGCAGTTTATTGGGCCAGCCCCAGCATTTT
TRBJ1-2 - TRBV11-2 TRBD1 CASSLDVAGGVYGYTF TGTGCCAGCAGCTTAGATGTCGCAGGGGGCGTATATGGCTACACCTTC
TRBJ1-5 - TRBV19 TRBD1 CASRRRSRDRVVSNQPQHF TGTGCCAGTAGGAGACGAAGCAGGGACAGGGTGGTGAGCAATCAGCCCCAGCATTTT
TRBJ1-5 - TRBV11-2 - CASSLVSSNQPQHF TGTGCCAGCAGCTTAGTGAGTAGCAATCAGCCCCAGCATTTT
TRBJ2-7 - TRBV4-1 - CASSQRSGSYEQYF TGCGCCAGCAGCCAACGTAGCGGATCCTACGAGCAGTACTTC
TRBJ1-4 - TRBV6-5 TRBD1 CASSQTGADIQKLFF TGTGCCAGCAGCCAGACAGGGGCCGATATCCAAAAACTGTTTTTT
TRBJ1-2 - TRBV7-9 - CASSSSYYGYTF TGTGCCAGCAGCTCCTCCTACTATGGCTACACCTTC
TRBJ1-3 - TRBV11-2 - CASSLLRKGRSSTGNTIYF TGTGCCAGCAGCTTACTCCGCAAAGGCAGGTCTAGCACTGGAAACACCATATATTTT
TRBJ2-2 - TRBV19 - CASSIVRVLWAGELFF TGTGCCAGTAGTATAGTTCGGGTATTGTGGGCCGGGGAGCTGTTTTTT